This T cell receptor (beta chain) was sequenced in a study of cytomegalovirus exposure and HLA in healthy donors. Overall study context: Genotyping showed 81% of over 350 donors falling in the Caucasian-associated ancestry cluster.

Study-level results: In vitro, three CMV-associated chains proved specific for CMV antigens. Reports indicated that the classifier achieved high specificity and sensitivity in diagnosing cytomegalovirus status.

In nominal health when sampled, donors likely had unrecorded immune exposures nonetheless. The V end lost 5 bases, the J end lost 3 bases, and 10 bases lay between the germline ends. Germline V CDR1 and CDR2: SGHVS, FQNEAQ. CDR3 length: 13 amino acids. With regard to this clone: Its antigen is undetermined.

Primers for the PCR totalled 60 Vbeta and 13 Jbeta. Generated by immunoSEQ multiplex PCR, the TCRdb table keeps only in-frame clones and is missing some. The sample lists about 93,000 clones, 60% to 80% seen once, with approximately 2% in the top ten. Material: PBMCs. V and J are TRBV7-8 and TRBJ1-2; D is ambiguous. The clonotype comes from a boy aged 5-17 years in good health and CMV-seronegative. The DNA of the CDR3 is TGTGCCAGCAGCCTCAGCGCTTACTATGGCTACACCTTC. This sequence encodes CASSLSAYYGYTF.